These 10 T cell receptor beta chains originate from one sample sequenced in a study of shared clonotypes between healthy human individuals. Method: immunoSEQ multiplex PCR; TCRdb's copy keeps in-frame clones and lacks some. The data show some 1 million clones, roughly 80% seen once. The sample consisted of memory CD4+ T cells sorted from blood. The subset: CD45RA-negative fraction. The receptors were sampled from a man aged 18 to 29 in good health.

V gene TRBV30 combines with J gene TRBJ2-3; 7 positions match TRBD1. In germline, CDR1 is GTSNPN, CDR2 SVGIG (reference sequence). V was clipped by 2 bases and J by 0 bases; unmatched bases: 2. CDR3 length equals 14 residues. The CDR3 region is CAWSTGASTDTQYF. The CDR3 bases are TGTGCCTGGAGTACAGGGGCTAGCACAGATACGCAGTATTTT.

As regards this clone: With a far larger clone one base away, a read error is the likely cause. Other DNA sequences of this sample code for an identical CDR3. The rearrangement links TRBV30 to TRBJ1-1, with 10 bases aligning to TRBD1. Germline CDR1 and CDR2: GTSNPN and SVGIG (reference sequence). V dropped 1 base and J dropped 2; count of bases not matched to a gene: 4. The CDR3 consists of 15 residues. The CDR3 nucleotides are TGTGCCTGGAGTGGGACAGGGGGTAAAAACACTGAAGCTTTCTTT. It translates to CAWSGTGGKNTEAFF. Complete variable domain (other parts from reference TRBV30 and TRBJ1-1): SQTIHQWPATLVQPVGSPLSLECTVEGTSNPNLYWYRQAAGRGLQLLFYSVGIGQISSEVPQNLSASRPQDRQFILSSKKLLLSDSGFYLCAWSGTGGKNTEAFFGQGTRLTVV.

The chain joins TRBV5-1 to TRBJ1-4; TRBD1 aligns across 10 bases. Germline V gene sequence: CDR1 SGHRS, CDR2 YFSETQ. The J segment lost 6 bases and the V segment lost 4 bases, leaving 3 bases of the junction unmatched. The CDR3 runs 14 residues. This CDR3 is CASSLDRGYEKLFF. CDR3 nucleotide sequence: TGCGCCAGCAGCCTGGACAGGGGGTATGAAAAACTGTTTTTT.

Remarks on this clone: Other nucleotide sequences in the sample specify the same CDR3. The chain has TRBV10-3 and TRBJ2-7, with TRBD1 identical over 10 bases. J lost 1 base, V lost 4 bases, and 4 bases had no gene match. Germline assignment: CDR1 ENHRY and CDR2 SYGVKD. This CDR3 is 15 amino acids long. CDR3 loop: CAISGRDRGSYEQYF. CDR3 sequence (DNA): TGTGCCATCAGTGGTCGGGACAGGGGATCCTACGAGCAGTACTTC.

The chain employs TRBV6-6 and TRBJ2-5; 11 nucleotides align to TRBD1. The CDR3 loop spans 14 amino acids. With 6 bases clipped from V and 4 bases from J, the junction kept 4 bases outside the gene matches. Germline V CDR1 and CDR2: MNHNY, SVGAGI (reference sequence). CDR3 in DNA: TGTGCCAGCAGACCGGGACAGGGGGTAGAGACCCAGTACTTC. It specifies CASRPGQGVETQYF.

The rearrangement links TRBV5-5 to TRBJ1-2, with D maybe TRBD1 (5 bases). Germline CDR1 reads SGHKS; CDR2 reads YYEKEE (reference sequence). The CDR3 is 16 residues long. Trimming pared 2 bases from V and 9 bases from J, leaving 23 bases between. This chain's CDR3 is CASSFPPGPLGYSYTF. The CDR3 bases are TGTGCCAGCAGCTTCCCCCCAGGGCCTCTTGGGTATAGCTACACCTTC. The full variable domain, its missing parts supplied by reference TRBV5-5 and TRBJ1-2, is DAGVTQSPTHLIKTRGQQVTLRCSPISGHKSVSWYQQVLGQGPQFIFQYYEKEERGRGNFPDRFSARQFPNYSSELNVNALLLGDSALYLCASSFPPGPLGYSYTFGSGTRLTVV.

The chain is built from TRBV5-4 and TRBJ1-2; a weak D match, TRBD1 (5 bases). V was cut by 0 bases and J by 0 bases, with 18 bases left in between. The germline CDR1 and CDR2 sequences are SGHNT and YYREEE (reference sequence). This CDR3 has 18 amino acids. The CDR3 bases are TGTGCCAGCAGCTTGGCCCAATACGTTGGGGACCCTAACTATGGCTACACCTTC. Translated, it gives CASSLAQYVGDPNYGYTF.

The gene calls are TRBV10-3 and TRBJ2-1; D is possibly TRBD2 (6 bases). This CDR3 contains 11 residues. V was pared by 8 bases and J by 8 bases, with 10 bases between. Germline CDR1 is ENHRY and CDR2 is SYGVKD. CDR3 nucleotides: TGTGCCATCGGGGGGTTGGATGAGCAGTTCTTC. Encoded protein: CAIGGLDEQFF.

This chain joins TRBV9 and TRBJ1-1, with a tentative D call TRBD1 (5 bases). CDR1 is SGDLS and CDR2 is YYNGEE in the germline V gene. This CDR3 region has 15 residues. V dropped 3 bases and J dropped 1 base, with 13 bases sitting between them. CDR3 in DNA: TGTGCCAGCAGCGCCTCCGGACAAACGAACACTGAAGCTTTCTTT. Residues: CASSASGQTNTEAFF.

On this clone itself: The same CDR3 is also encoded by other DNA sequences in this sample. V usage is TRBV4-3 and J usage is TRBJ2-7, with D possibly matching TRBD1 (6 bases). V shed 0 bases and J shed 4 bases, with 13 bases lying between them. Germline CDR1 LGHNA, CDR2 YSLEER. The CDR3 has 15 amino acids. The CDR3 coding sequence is TGCGCCAGCAGCCAAGACAGGGCAGGGGTTTACGAGCAGTACTTC. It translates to CASSQDRAGVYEQYF.